The present T cell receptor beta chain was sequenced within a study of beta chain features in type 1 diabetes. Expressed TCRB transcripts were sequenced because the isolated RNA had all been reverse transcribed beforehand. An average of roughly 4 million reads was obtained for naive, central memory and regulatory T cell samples. Sequencing was performed with immunoSEQ multiplex PCR; in TCRdb, only in-frame clones are kept and a portion is missing. This table has some 700,000 clones, roughly an eighth appearing once. The V end lost 7 bases, the J end lost 1 base, and 10 bases lay between the germline ends. This CDR3 spans 13 amino acids. Germline lookup yields CDR1 SEHNR and CDR2 FQNEAQ (reference sequence). This clone was seen more than once but under ten times. No antigen is known for it. General observations from the study: Cells carrying high TCR expression could end up over-represented when cDNA is sequenced. Fewer insertions but more deletions were seen at VDJ junctions in type 1 diabetes patients. Shortening of TCRB CDR3s, moderate but significant, appeared in all four CD4+ subsets of Type 1 diabetes patients.

A single heparinised blood sample, averaging about 100 mL, was obtained per donor. The chain has TRBV7-9 and TRBJ1-1, with D hard to call. This receptor was taken from a man aged 18 to 29 with type 1 diabetes. Specimen: naive CD4+ T cells from blood. The CDR3 protein is CASTAQSNTEAFF. The CDR3 DNA is TGTGCCAGCACCGCCCAATCGAACACTGAAGCTTTCTTT.